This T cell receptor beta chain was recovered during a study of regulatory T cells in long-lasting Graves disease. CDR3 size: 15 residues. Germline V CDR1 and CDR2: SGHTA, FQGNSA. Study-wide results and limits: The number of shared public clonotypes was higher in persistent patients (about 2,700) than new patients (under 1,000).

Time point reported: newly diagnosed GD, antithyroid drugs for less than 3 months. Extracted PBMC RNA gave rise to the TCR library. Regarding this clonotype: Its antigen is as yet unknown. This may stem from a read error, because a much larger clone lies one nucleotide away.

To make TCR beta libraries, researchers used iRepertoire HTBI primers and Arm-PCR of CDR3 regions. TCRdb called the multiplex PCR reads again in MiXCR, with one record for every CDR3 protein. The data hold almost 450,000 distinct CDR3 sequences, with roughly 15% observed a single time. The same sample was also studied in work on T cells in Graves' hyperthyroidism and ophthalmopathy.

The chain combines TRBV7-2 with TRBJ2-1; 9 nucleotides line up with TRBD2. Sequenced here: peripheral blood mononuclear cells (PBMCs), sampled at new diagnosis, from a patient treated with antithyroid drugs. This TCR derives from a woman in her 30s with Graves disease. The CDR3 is CDSSFLAGENNEQFF. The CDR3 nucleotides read TGTGACAGCAGCTTTTTAGCGGGAGAGAATAATGAGCAGTTCTTC.